This entry features one T cell receptor (beta chain) sequence. Sequenced by immunoSEQ multiplex PCR; TCRdb stores in-frame clones only, minus some. The sample shows around 140,000 clones, 90% of them seen only once. This entry is derived from a study of control samples from healthy donors and cancer patients. CDR3 length: 16 amino acids. V lost 5 bases and J lost 1, with 18 bases in between. Per the germline V gene, CDR1 is SGHTS and CDR2 is YDEGEE. The V and J genes are TRBV5-8 and TRBJ2-5, with D possibly being TRBD1 (5 bases). The receptor was isolated from a man aged 35-49 years in good health. Input material: blood. The CDR3: CASRLDQNRFQETQYF. CDR3 nucleotide sequence: TGTGCCAGCAGACTGGATCAGAACAGGTTCCAAGAGACCCAGTACTTC.